One sample yielded the 6 T cell receptor beta chains listed below, sequenced in a study of T cell changes during pregnancy in multiple sclerosis. Sequencing was performed with immunoSEQ multiplex PCR; in TCRdb, only in-frame clones are kept and a portion is missing. The data show around 50,000 clones, roughly 91% seen once. Source: CD4+ T cells from peripheral blood mononuclear cells, taken in the third trimester of pregnancy. These receptors were collected from a female donor with multiple sclerosis, enrolled in a pregnancy study.

V gene TRBV7-9 combines with J gene TRBJ2-7; 13 bases agree with TRBD2. Trimming took 6 bases from V and 2 from J; bases not matched to a gene: 1. Germline V lookup: CDR1 SEHNR, CDR2 FQNEAQ (reference sequence). The CDR3 is made up of 14 amino acids. CDR3 nucleotides: TGTGCCAGCAGGACTAGCGGGGGGACCTACGAGCAGTACTTC. This sequence encodes CASRTSGGTYEQYF.

The rearrangement joins TRBV7-6 to TRBJ2-3, with TRBD2 matching 7 bases. This CDR3 is 16 amino acids long. J was trimmed by 0 bases and V by 6 bases; bases with no gene match: 9. Germline loops: CDR1 SGHVS, CDR2 FNYEAQ. CDR3 in DNA: TGTGCCAGCAGTGATGGGAGGGCCGCGAGCACAGATACGCAGTATTTT. Translated: CASSDGRAASTDTQYF.

The rearrangement uses TRBV20-1 and TRBJ1-2; D call uncertain. This CDR3 is built from 11 residues. V lost 7 bases to trimming and J lost 6 bases, with 12 bases between them. Germline lookup yields CDR1 DFQATT and CDR2 SNEGSKA (reference sequence). The CDR3 DNA reads as TGCAGTGGAACGGGTCCAGATGGCTACACCTTC. It is translated as CSGTGPDGYTF.

This chain links TRBV7-9 with TRBJ1-2; perhaps TRBD1 as D (6 bases). Germline CDR1 reads SEHNR; CDR2 reads FQNEAQ (reference sequence). Between the trimmed V and J ends, which lost 4 bases and 7 bases, there was a span of 13 bases. The CDR3 is 13 amino acids. The CDR3 reads CASSSIQGSGYTF. The CDR3 DNA follows: TGTGCCAGCAGCTCGATACAGGGCTCTGGCTACACCTTC.

The gene calls are TRBV29-1 and TRBJ2-3; 7 bases are shared with TRBD2. V lost 2 bases to trimming and J lost 5 bases; unmatched junction nucleotides: 16. Per germline, CDR1 SQVTM and CDR2 ANQGSEA. The CDR3 loop spans 17 amino acids. CDR3 sequence reads: CSVELGLDGGFKDTQYF. For the CDR3, the DNA is TGCAGCGTTGAACTAGGACTAGATGGGGGTTTCAAAGATACGCAGTATTTT.

This chain joins TRBV27 and TRBJ2-7, with D perhaps TRBD1 (5 bases). Germline CDR1 reads MNHEY; CDR2 reads SMNVEV (reference sequence). Between the trimmed V and J ends, which lost 7 bases and 5 bases, there was a span of 21 bases. CDR3 length equals 15 residues. The CDR3 reads CASTPRAGLHHEQYF. In DNA form, the CDR3 reads TGTGCCAGCACCCCCCGGGCAGGGCTACACCACGAGCAGTACTTC.